This T cell receptor (beta chain) emerged from a study of blood T cell repertoires in COVID-19. Study overall: T cells, B-cell-depleted T cells, or PBMCs supplied cDNA or gDNA.

Authors' analysis steps: Reference gene primers were amplified, and this amplification served to estimate nucleated cell counts. The repertoire was sequenced with immunoSEQ multiplex PCR; TCRdb's copy has only in-frame clones and lacks some. V, J and clone size were drawn from that table, and D and trimming were deduced from the DNA. Among roughly 60,000 clones listed, 80% to 95% were seen once. Per the germline V gene, CDR1 is SGHVS and CDR2 is FNYEAQ. The CDR3 totals 18 residues. The V and J ends lost 2 bases and 2 bases, in that order; junction bases with no gene match: 14. The genes are TRBV7-6 and TRBJ2-5, with 7 bases lining up with TRBD2. This receptor was identified in a woman at least 80 years old with active COVID-19. The specimen was peripheral blood. CDR3 protein: CASSLLAPSGSTQETQYF. The CDR3 nucleotides are TGTGCCAGCAGCTTATTAGCCCCTAGCGGCTCAACTCAAGAGACCCAGTACTTC.